There are many counts of the clone carrying this T cell receptor beta chain. The data originate from a study of regulatory T cells in long-lasting Graves disease. To make TCR beta libraries, researchers used iRepertoire HTBI primers and Arm-PCR of CDR3 regions. One entry per CDR3 protein results from TCRdb running MiXCR on the multiplex PCR reads. The table shows hundreds of thousands of distinct CDR3 sequences, with 13% occurring only once. This CDR3 spans 14 amino acids. Germline V gene data show CDR1 as SNHLY and CDR2 as FYNNEI. V lost 7 bases, J lost 3 bases, and 6 bases stayed unmatched. Noted time point: newly diagnosed GD, antithyroid drugs for less than 3 months. RNA isolated from PBMCs was used to make the TCR library. The same data also contributed to another study, on T cells in Graves' hyperthyroidism and ophthalmopathy.

This clonotype originated in a man in his thirties or forties with Graves disease. Sequencing was performed on peripheral blood mononuclear cells (PBMCs), taken at new diagnosis, from a patient treated with antithyroid drugs. The rearrangement joins TRBV2 to TRBJ2-7, with 10 bases lining up with TRBD1. For the CDR3, the DNA is TGTGCCAGCAAACCGGGACAGGGGCTCTACGAGCAGTACTTC. Amino acid sequence: CASKPGQGLYEQYF. The full variable domain, its missing parts supplied by reference TRBV2 and TRBJ2-7, is EPEVTQTPSHQVTQMGQEVILRCVPISNHLYFYWYRQILGQKVEFLVSFYNNEISEKSEIFDDQFSVERPDGSNFTLKIRSTKLEDSAMYFCASKPGQGLYEQYFGPGTRLTVT.